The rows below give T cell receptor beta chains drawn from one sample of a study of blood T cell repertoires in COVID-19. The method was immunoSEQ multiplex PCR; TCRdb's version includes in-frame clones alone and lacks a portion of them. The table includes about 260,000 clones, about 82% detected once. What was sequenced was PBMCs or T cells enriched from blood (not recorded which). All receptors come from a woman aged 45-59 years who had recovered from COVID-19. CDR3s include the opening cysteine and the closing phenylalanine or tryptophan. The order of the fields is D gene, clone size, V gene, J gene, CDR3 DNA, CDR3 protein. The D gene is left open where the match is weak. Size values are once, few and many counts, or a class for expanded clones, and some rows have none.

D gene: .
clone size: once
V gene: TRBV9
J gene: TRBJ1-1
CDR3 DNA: TGTGCCAGCAGCGTAGATAACGGACAGAACACTGAAGCTTTCTTT
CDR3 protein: CASSVDNGQNTEAFF

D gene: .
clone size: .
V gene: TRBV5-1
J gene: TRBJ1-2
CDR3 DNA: TGCGCCAGCAGCTCTGGGTCGGGGAGTAACGATGGCTACACCTTC
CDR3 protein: CASSSGSGSNDGYTF

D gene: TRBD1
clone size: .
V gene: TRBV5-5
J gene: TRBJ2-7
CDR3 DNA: TGTGCCAGCAGCTTGTCTTTACAGGGGGGCTCCTACGAGCAGTACTTC
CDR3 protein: CASSLSLQGGSYEQYF

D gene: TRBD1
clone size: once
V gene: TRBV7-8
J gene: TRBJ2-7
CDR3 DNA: TGTGCCAGCAGCTCCCCGGGGACAGGGAGGTCCTACGAGCAGTACTTC
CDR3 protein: CASSSPGTGRSYEQYF

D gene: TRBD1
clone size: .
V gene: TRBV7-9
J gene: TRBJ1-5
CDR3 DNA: TGTGCCAGCAGCTTAGACACGACAGGGGGGCTCAATCAGCCCCAGCATTTT
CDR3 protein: CASSLDTTGGLNQPQHF

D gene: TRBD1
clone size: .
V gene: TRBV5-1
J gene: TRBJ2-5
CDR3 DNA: TGCGCCAGCAGCACCACAGGGACAGACCAAGAGACCCAGTACTTC
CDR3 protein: CASSTTGTDQETQYF

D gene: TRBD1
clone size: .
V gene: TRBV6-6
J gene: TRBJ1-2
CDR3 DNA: TGTGCCAGCAGTCCTTACAGGGGTTTAAACAAAAACTATGGCTACACCTTC
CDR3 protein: CASSPYRGLNKNYGYTF

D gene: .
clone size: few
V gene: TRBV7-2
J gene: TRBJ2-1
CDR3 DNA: TGTGCCAGCAGCTTAGAAATAGCCTACAATGAGCAGTTCTTC
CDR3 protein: CASSLEIAYNEQFF

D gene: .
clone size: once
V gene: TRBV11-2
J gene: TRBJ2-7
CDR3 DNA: TGTGCCAGCAGCAAAATTGCTTCCGGGTCTCCCTGGGAGCAGTACTTC
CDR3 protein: CASSKIASGSPWEQYF

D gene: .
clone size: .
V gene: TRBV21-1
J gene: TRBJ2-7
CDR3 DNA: TGTGCCAGCAGCAGAGAAGCGGCCTCCTACGAGCAGTACTTC
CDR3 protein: CASSREAASYEQYF

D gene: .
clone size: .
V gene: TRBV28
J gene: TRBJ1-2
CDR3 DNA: TGTGCCAGCAGTTTAGGGGCAGGGTCCTATGGCTACACCTTC
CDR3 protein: CASSLGAGSYGYTF

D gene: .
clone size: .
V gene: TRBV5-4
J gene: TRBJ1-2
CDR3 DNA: TGTGCCAGCAGCCAGAAGAGGGGGAACAACTATGGCTACACCTTC
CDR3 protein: CASSQKRGNNYGYTF

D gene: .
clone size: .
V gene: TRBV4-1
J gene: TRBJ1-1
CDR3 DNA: TGCGCCAGCAGCCAAGAGCGGCCAGGGGATCGAACTGAAGCTTTCTTT
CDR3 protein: CASSQERPGDRTEAFF

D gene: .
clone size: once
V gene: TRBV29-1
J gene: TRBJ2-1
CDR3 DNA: TGCAGCGTCCCTCTACCGAGCTCCTACAATGAGCAGTTCTTC
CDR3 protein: CSVPLPSSYNEQFF

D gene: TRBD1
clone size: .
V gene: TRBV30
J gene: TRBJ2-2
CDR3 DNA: TGTGCCTGGAGTGGCGGACAGGGCGACACCGGGGAGCTGTTTTTT
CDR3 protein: CAWSGGQGDTGELFF

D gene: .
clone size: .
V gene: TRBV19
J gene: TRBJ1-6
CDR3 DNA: TGTGCCAGTACCCCGGGAGGGAGGTATAATTCACCCCTCCACTTT
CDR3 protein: CASTPGGRYNSPLHF

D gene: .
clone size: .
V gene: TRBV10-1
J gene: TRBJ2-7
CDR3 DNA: TGCGCCAGCAGTGACGGAACAGGGCTAGACGAGCAGTACTTC
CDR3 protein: CASSDGTGLDEQYF

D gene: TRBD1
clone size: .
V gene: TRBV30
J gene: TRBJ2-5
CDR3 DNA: TGTGCCTGGAGTGTCGGGACAGGGGGCTTTGAGACCCAGTACTTC
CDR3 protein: CAWSVGTGGFETQYF

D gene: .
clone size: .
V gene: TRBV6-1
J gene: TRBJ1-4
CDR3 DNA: TGTGCCAGCAGTGAACGCAGGGTACAAGAAAAACTGTTTTTT
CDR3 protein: CASSERRVQEKLFF

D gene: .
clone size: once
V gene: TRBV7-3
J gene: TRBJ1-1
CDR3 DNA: TGTGCCAGCAGGCTGACAGCGAACACTGAAGCTTTCTTT
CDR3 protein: CASRLTANTEAFF

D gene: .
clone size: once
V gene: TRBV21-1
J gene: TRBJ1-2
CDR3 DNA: TGTGCCAGCAGCTTAAGTGGGGGACAGGGTTTAGGCTACACCTTC
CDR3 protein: CASSLSGGQGLGYTF

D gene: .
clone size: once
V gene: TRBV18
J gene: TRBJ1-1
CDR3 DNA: TGTGCCAGCTCAACCCAGGGGAAGGACACTGAAGCTTTCTTT
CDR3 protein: CASSTQGKDTEAFF

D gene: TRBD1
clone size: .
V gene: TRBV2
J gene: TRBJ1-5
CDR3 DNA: TGTGCCAGCAGGGTAGACACAGGGGCCTGGAGCAATCAGCCCCAGCATTTT
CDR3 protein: CASRVDTGAWSNQPQHF

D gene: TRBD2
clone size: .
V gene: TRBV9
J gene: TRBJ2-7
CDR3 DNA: TGTGCCAGCAGCGTAGAGGCTAGCGGGAGGGAGCAGTACTTC
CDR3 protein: CASSVEASGREQYF

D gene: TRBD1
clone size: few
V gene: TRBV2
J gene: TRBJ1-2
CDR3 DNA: TGTGCCAGCAGCAACAGGGGTGATGGCTACACCTTC
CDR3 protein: CASSNRGDGYTF

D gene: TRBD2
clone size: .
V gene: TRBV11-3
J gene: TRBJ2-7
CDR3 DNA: TGTGCCAGCAGCTTGCGGGGGGGCCGGTTTCAACACTACGAGCAGTACTTC
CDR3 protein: CASSLRGGRFQHYEQYF

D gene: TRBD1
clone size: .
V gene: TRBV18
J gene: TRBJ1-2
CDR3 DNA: TGTGCCAGCTCACTGGGACAGGACTATGGCTACACCTTC
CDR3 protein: CASSLGQDYGYTF

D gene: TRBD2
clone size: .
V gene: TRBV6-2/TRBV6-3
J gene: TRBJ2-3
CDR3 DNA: TGTGCCAGCAGCCCAAGGGACCGTTTTGGACTAGGGATCACAGATACGCAGTATTTT
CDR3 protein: CASSPRDRFGLGITDTQYF

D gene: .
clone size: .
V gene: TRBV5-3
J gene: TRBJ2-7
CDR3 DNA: TGTGCCAGAAGTCCGGGAGTCTCGGGCTACGAGCAGTACTTC
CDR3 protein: CARSPGVSGYEQYF

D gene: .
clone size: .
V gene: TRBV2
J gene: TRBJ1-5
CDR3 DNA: TGTGCCAGCAGCACAGGGATCAATCAGCCCCAGCATTTT
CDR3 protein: CASSTGINQPQHF

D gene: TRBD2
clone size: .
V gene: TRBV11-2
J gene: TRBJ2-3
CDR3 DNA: TGTGCCAGCAGCTCCACTAGCGGGGGGGCCTATTTT
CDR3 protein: CASSSTSGGAYF

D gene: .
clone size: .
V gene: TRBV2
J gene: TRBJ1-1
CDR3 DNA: TGTGCCAGCAGTGAAGTAGGGGCGTTTGAAGCTTTCTTT
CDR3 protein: CASSEVGAFEAFF

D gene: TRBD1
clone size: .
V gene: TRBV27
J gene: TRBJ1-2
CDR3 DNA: TGTGCCAGCAGTTTATTCGGAACGTCACAGGGGAACTATGGCTACACCTTC
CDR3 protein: CASSLFGTSQGNYGYTF

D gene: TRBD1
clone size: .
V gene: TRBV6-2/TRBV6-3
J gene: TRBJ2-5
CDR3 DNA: TGTGCCAGCAGTTACTCTGGGACAGGCGAGACCCAGTACTTC
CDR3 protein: CASSYSGTGETQYF

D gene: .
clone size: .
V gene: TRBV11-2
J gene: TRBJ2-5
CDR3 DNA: TGTGCCAGCAGCCCTAAGTACCAAGAGACCCAGTACTTC
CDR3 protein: CASSPKYQETQYF

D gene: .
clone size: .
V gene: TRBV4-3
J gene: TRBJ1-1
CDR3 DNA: TGCGCCAGCAGCCAAGATTTGAGGGGGAGCACTGAAGCTTTCTTT
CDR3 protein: CASSQDLRGSTEAFF

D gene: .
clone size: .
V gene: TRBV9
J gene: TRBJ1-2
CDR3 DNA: TGTGCCAGCAGCGTCACGGGAGGGGCGGCTAACTATGGCTACACCTTC
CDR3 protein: CASSVTGGAANYGYTF

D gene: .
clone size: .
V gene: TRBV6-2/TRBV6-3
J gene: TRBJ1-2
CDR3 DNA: TGTGCCAGCAGTTACGATGACAGGGGCTACACCTTC
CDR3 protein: CASSYDDRGYTF

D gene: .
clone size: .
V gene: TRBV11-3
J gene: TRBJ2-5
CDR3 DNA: TGTGCCAGCAGCGGCAGGGAGGTAGGCGAGACCCAGTACTTC
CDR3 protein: CASSGREVGETQYF

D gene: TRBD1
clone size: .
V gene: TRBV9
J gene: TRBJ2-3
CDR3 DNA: TGTGCCAGCAGCGTGGGACAGGGAGGCACAGATACGCAGTATTTT
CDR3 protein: CASSVGQGGTDTQYF